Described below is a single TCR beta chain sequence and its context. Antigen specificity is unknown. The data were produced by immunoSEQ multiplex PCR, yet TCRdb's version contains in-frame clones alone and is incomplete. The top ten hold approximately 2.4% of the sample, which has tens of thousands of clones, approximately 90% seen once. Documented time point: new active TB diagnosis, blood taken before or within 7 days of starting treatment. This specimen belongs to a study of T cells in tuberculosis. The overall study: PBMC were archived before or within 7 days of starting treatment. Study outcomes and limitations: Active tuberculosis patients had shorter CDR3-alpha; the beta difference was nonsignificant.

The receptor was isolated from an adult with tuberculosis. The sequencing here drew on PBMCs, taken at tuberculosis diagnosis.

The chain's CDR3 is CATTKGQLTDTQYF. The CDR3 nucleotides read TGTGCCACCACAAAGGGACAGCTCACAGATACGCAGTATTTT. This chain joins TRBV15 and TRBJ2-3; 7 bases map to TRBD1. J was trimmed by 2 bases and V by 7 bases; bases with no gene match: 6. Germline CDR1 LNHNV, CDR2 YYDKDF (reference sequence). The CDR3 loop spans 14 amino acids.